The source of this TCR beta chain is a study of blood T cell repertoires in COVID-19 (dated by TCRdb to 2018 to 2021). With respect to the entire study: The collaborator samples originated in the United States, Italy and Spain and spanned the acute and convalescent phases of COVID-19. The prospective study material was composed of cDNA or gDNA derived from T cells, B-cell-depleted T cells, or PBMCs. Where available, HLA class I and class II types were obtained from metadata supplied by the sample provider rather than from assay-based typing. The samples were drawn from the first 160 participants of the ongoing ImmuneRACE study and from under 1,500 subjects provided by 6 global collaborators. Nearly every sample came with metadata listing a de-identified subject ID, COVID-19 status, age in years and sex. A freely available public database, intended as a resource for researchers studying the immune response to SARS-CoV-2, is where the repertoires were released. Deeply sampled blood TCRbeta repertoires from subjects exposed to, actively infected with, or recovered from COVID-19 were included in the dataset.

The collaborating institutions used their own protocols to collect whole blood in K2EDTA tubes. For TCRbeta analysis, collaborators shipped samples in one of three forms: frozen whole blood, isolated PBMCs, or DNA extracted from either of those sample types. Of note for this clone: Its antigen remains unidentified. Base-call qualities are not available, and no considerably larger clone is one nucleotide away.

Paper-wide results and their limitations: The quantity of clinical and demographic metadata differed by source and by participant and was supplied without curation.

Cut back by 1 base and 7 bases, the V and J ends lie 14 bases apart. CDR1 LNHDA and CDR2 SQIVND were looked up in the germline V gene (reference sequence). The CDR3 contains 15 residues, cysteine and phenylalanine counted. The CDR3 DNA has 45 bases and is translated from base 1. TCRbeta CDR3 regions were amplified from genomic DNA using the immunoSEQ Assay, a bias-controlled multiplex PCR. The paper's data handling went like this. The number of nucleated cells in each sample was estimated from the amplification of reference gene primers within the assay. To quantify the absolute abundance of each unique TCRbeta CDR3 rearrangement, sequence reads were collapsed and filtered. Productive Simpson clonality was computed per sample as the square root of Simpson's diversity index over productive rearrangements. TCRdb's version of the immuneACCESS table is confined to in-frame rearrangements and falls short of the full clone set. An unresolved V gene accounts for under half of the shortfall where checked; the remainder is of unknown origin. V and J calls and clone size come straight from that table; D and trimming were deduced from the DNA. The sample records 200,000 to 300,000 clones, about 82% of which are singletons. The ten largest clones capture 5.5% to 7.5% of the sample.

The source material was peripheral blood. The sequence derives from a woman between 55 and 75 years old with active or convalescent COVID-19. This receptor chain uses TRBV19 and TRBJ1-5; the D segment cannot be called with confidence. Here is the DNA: TGTGCCAGTAGTATAGGCAGGATGCGTGGGCAGCCCCAGCATTTT. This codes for CASSIGRMRGQPQHF.